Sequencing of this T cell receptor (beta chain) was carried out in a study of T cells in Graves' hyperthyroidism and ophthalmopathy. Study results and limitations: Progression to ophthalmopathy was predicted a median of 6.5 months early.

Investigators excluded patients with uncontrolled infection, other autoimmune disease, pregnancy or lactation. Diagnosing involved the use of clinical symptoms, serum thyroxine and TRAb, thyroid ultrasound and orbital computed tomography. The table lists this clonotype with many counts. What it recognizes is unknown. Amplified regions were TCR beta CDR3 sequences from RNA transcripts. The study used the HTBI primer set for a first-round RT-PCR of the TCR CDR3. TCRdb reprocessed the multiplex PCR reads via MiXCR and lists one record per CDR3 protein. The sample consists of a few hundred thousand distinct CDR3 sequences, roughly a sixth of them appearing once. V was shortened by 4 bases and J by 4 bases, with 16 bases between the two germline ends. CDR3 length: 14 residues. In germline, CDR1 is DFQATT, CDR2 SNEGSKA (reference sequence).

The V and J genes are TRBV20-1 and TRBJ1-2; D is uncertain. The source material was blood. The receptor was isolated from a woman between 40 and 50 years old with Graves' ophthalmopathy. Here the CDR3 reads CSATTSGSSYGYTF. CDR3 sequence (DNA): TGCAGTGCTACAACATCGGGATCTTCCTATGGCTACACCTTC.